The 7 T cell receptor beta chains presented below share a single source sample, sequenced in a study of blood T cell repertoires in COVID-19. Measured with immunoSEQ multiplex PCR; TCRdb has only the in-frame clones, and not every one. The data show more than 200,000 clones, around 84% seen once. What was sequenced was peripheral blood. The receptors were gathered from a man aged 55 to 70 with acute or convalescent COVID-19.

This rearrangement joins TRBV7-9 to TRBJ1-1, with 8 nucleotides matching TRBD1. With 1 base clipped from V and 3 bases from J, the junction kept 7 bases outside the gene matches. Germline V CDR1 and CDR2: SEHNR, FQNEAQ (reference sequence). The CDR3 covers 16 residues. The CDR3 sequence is CASSLGQGLEDTEAFF. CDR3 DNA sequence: TGTGCCAGCAGCTTAGGACAGGGGCTGGAGGACACTGAAGCTTTCTTT.

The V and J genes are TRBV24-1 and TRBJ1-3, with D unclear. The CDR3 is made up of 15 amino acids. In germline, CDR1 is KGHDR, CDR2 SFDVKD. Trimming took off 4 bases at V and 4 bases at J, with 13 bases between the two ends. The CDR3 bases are TGTGCCACCAGTGACAAACCTAGGGAGGGAAACACCATATATTTT. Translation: CATSDKPREGNTIYF.

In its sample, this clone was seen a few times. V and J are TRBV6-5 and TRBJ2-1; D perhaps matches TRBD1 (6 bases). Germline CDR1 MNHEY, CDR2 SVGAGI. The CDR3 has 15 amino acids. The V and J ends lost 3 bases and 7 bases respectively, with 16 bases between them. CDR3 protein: CASSYSGPGANEQFF. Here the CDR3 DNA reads TGTGCCAGCAGTTATTCGGGTCCAGGGGCGAATGAGCAGTTCTTC.

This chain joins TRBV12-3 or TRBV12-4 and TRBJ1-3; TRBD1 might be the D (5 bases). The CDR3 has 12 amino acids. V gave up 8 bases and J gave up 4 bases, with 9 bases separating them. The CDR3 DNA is TGTGCCAGCTCCAACAGGGGAAACACCATATATTTT. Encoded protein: CASSNRGNTIYF.

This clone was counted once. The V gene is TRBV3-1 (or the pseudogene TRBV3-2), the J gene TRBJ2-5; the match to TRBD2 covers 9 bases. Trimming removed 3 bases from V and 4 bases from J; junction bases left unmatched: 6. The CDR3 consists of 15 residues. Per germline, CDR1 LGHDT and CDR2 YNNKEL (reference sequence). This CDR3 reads CASSQARTSAETQYF. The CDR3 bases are TGTGCCAGCAGCCAGGCTCGGACTAGCGCAGAGACCCAGTACTTC.

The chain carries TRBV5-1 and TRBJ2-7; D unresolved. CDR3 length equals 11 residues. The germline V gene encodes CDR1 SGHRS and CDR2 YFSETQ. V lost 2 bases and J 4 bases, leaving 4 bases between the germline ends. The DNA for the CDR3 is TGCGCCAGCAGCTTCGGGTACGAGCAGTACTTC. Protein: CASSFGYEQYF.

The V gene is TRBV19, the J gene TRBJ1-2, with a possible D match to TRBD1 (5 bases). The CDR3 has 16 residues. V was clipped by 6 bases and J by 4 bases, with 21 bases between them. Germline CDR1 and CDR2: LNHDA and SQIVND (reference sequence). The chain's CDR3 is CASSPGVTGLVYGYTF. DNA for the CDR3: TGTGCCAGTAGCCCGGGAGTTACAGGACTCGTCTATGGCTACACCTTC.